This T cell receptor beta chain was identified in a study of blood T cells in healthy people across ages. Findings of the study overall: Expanded clonotype changes were possibly confounded by unknown donor CMV status. There were more naive CD4+ cells and higher diversity in long-lived donors than in aged donors. Getting older went along with TCR beta diversity per million T cells dropping roughly linearly.

Germline lookup yields CDR1 LGHNA and CDR2 YNFKEQ. The CDR3 has 15 amino acids. The V end was cut by 0 bases, the J end by 3 bases, with 11 bases between. The second PCR ran about 6 to 11 cycles with a sample-barcoded 5' primer and J-beta primers. TCRdb recomputed calls from the 5' RACE reads with MiXCR, one row per CDR3 protein. The top ten clones hold 6.5% to 8.5% of a sample with 1.2 million to 1.5 million distinct CDR3 sequences, around 59% of them seen once. As to this clonotype: Its antigen is as yet unknown.

This receptor was obtained from a man younger than 35 in good health. The sequenced sample was blood. The chain combines TRBV4-2 with TRBJ2-5; D is unresolved. The CDR3 DNA reads TGTGCCAGCAGCCAAGATCGCATGTTAAAAGAGACCCAGTACTTC. Amino acid sequence: CASSQDRMLKETQYF.